Each of the 9 T cell receptor beta chains below was sequenced from the same sample in a study of cytomegalovirus exposure and HLA in healthy donors. Clones were sequenced by immunoSEQ multiplex PCR, and TCRdb holds only the in-frame ones, with some missing. Of some 240,000 clones listed, more than 75% are singletons. Material for sequencing was PBMCs. These receptor sequences come from a woman in her thirties in good health and CMV-seropositive.

The V and J genes are TRBV13 and TRBJ2-7; 8 bases are a match to TRBD2. CDR1 is PRHDT, CDR2 FYEKMQ, per germline (reference sequence). CDR3 length equals 15 residues. With V trimmed by 1 base and J by 2 bases, 4 bases remained unmatched. The CDR3 loop is CASSLAAGGTYEQYF. CDR3 DNA sequence: TGTGCCAGCAGCTTAGCGGCGGGGGGAACCTACGAGCAGTACTTC.

On this clone itself: At the DNA level, this CDR3 is encoded by other sequences in the same sample as well. This rearrangement joins TRBV11-2 to TRBJ1-1; a weak D match, TRBD1 (5 bases). CDR1 is SGHAT and CDR2 is FQNNGV in the germline V gene. The CDR3 covers 13 residues. V was pared by 3 bases and J by 3 bases, with 8 bases between. The CDR3 sequence: CASSLGGDTEAFF. The DNA of the CDR3 is TGTGCCAGCAGCTTGGGAGGGGACACTGAAGCTTTCTTT.

This chain links TRBV7-9 with TRBJ2-5; a possible D gene is TRBD1 (5 bases). Germline V gives CDR1 SEHNR, CDR2 FQNEAQ (reference sequence). V was trimmed by 2 bases and J by 1 base, leaving 8 bases between them. This CDR3 has 14 amino acids. The CDR3 bases are TGTGCCAGCAGCTTAATGACAGCCCAAGAGACCCAGTACTTC. As protein: CASSLMTAQETQYF.

The chain uses TRBV9 and TRBJ2-5, with D tentatively TRBD2 (5 bases). In germline, CDR1 is SGDLS, CDR2 YYNGEE. The ends were cut back, 2 bases at V and 4 bases at J, with 12 bases in the middle. This CDR3 has 14 amino acids. The CDR3 here is CASSVGRVPETQYF. The CDR3 nucleotides read TGTGCCAGCAGCGTCGGGCGGGTCCCAGAGACCCAGTACTTC.

This clone was picked up one time. The chain joins TRBV2 to TRBJ1-4; maybe TRBD1 (5 bases). The ends were cut back, 7 bases at V and 5 bases at J, with 20 bases in the middle. The germline gives CDR1 SNHLY, CDR2 FYNNEI. The CDR3 spans 16 residues. The CDR3: CASTPRRQRKNEKLFF. DNA of the CDR3: TGTGCCAGCACTCCTAGAAGACAGAGGAAAAATGAAAAACTGTTTTTT.

The chain carries TRBV7-6 and TRBJ2-7; tentatively, D is TRBD2 (6 bases). V lost 1 base and J lost 3, with 10 bases in between. In germline, CDR1 is SGHVS, CDR2 FNYEAQ. The CDR3 runs to 14 residues. CDR3 residues: CASSLGGGFYEQYF. CDR3 DNA sequence: TGTGCCAGCAGCTTAGGTGGGGGGTTCTACGAGCAGTACTTC.

This rearrangement joins TRBV9 to TRBJ2-5; D uncertain. Trimming stripped 4 bases from V and 2 bases from J, with 18 bases between. This CDR3 contains 16 residues. Germline-derived CDR1 and CDR2 are SGDLS and YYNGEE. The CDR3 DNA is TGTGCCAGCAGCCCCTCCTTTGGTCTACCTCAAGAGACCCAGTACTTC. It translates to CASSPSFGLPQETQYF.

The genes are TRBV9 and TRBJ1-2; 7 bases align to TRBD1. The junction had 1 base not matched to a gene; V was cut back by 3 bases and J by 5 bases. The germline V gene encodes CDR1 SGDLS and CDR2 YYNGEE. CDR3 length: 12 amino acids. The CDR3 DNA reads as TGTGCCAGCAGCGCGACAGGGTATGGCTACACCTTC. This encodes CASSATGYGYTF.

This clone appeared a few times. V and J are TRBV6-1 and TRBJ2-3; possible D gene TRBD1, 5 bases. V lost 0 bases and J 0 bases, leaving 7 bases between the germline ends. Per the germline V gene, CDR1 is MNHNS and CDR2 is SASEGT. This CDR3 has 15 residues. The CDR3 DNA reads as TGTGCCAGCAGTGAAGCTCCAGGGAGCACAGATACGCAGTATTTT. This codes for CASSEAPGSTDTQYF.